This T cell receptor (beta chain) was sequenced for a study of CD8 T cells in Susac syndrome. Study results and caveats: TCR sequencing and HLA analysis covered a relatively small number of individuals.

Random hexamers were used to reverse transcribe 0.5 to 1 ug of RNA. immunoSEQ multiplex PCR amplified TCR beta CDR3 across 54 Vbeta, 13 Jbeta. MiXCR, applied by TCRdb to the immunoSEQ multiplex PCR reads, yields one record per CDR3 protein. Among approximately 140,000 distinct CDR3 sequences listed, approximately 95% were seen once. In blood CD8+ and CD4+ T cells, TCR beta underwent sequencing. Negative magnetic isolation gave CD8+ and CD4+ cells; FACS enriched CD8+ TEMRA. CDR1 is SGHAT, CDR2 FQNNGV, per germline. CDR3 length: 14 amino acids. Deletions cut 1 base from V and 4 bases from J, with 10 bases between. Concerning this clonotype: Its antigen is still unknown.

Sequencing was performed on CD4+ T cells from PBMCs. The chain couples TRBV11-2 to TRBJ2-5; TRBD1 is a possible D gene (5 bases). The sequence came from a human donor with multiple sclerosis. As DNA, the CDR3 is TGTGCCAGCAGCTTAGGGGCTAGGGGAGAGACCCAGTACTTC. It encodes CASSLGARGETQYF.